This entry lists 24 T cell receptor beta chains sequenced from one sample in a study of T cell changes during pregnancy in multiple sclerosis. This table comes from immunoSEQ multiplex PCR, and its TCRdb copy is limited to in-frame clones, with some not included. This sample yields 20,000 to 25,000 clones, of which just over 90% are seen a single time; around 0.63% belongs to the top ten. Source: CD4+ T cells from peripheral blood mononuclear cells, taken after pregnancy. Every receptor here comes from a female donor in good health, enrolled as a control in a pregnancy study.

The V and J genes are TRBV5-1 and TRBJ1-4, with TRBD1 identical over 7 bases. Germline CDR1 is SGHRS and CDR2 is YFSETQ. V lost 6 bases, J lost 0 bases, and 5 bases stayed unmatched. The CDR3 consists of 15 residues. The CDR3 nucleotides are TGCGCCAGCACCAGGGGGATGGCAACTAATGAAAAACTGTTTTTT. This translates into CASTRGMATNEKLFF.

The CDR3 here is CASSPQGATDTQYF. Written as DNA, the CDR3 is TGTGCCAGCAGCCCCCAGGGCGCCACAGATACGCAGTATTTT. This chain joins TRBV14 and TRBJ2-3; tentative D call: TRBD1 (5 bases). The CDR3 has 14 amino acids. Trimming shortened V by 4 bases and J by 2 bases, and 10 bases separated the two germline ends. CDR1 is SGHDN and CDR2 is FVKESK in the germline V gene.

The chain employs TRBV18 and TRBJ2-4; 9 nucleotides line up with TRBD1. The CDR3 sequence is 14 residues long. From germline, CDR1 is KGHSH and CDR2 LQKENI. Germline trimming cut 6 bases from V and 8 bases from J; bases unmatched to any gene: 8. CDR3 DNA sequence: TGTGCCAGCTCCATAGGGACAGGGTTCGACATTCAGTACTTC. Translated: CASSIGTGFDIQYF.

This clone turned up a few times. V and J are TRBV4-2 and TRBJ2-3; 8 positions agree with TRBD2. From germline, CDR1 is LGHNA and CDR2 YNFKEQ. The CDR3 length is 16 residues. V lost 0 bases and J lost 4; bases outside the gene matches: 6. CDR3 DNA: TGTGCCAGCAGCCAAGAAGGCGGGGGGAGTGCAGATACGCAGTATTTT. Its protein product is CASSQEGGGSADTQYF.

The chain's CDR3 is CASSQDDDSGLYGYTF. The CDR3 region has the DNA TGTGCCAGCAGCCAAGATGACGACAGCGGGCTGTATGGCTACACCTTC. This sequence joins TRBV4-2 and TRBJ1-2; TRBD1 might be the D (5 bases). The CDR3 is 16 residues long. The germline V gene encodes CDR1 LGHNA and CDR2 YNFKEQ. Trimming stripped 0 bases from V and 5 bases from J, with 16 bases between.

This chain connects TRBV30 to TRBJ2-7; TRBD2 aligns across 8 bases. This CDR3 spans 11 amino acids. Germline V lookup: CDR1 GTSNPN, CDR2 SVGIG (reference sequence). V was pared by 0 bases and J by 12 bases, with 4 bases of the junction left unmatched. The CDR3 nucleotides read TGTGCCTGGAGTGTCCGGGGGGGCCTGTACTTC. Protein product: CAWSVRGGLYF.

The CDR3 loop is CASSDGGQGGGYTF. CDR3 DNA: TGTGCCAGCAGTGACGGTGGACAGGGAGGTGGCTACACCTTC. The chain links TRBV6-4 to TRBJ1-2, with TRBD1 identical over 8 bases. This CDR3 has 14 residues. Germline values: CDR1 MRHNA, CDR2 SNTAGT. The V segment lost 2 bases and the J segment 7 bases; nucleotides outside the gene matches: 6.

This chain links TRBV10-3 with TRBJ2-5; D possibly corresponds to TRBD1 (6 bases). The germline V gene encodes CDR1 ENHRY and CDR2 SYGVKD. This CDR3 region has 16 residues. V shed 4 bases and J shed 3 bases, with 18 bases lying between them. The CDR3 reads CAISVGQGLGKETQYF. Written as DNA, the CDR3 is TGTGCCATCAGTGTGGGGCAGGGGTTGGGGAAAGAGACCCAGTACTTC.

The chain recombines TRBV4-3 with TRBJ2-1; TRBD2 matches 10 bases. V shed 6 bases and J 10 bases; nucleotides not matched to a gene: 15. Germline V lookup: CDR1 LGHNA, CDR2 YSLEER. This CDR3 region has 16 residues. CDR3 nucleotide sequence: TGCGCCAGCAGTCTCAATGCCGGGACTAGCGCGGGGGAGCAGTTCTTC. The encoded protein is CASSLNAGTSAGEQFF.

This rearrangement joins TRBV6-6 to TRBJ2-7; 8 nucleotides agree with TRBD1. V lost 6 bases, J lost 2 bases, and 9 bases stayed unmatched. This CDR3 is 15 amino acids long. CDR1 and CDR2 from the germline V gene are MNHNY and SVGAGI (reference sequence). CDR3 amino acids: CASRAGTGQTYEQYF. The CDR3 nucleotides read TGTGCCAGCAGGGCCGGGACAGGTCAAACCTACGAGCAGTACTTC.

The chain links TRBV7-2 to TRBJ2-1; a possible D gene is TRBD2 (6 bases). Germline V lookup: CDR1 SGHTA, CDR2 FQGNSA. The CDR3 sequence is 17 residues long. Trimming pared 5 bases from V and 2 bases from J, leaving 19 bases between. The CDR3 region is CASSQVGGALAYNEQFF. In nucleotides, the CDR3 is TGTGCCAGCAGCCAGGTGGGAGGAGCGTTAGCCTACAATGAGCAGTTCTTC.

The chain carries TRBV9 and TRBJ2-1; 9 nucleotides line up with TRBD2. Losses at the gene ends were 0 bases for V and 8 bases for J; bases not matched to a gene: 18. Germline lookup yields CDR1 SGDLS and CDR2 YYNGEE. This CDR3 is 19 amino acids long. As DNA, the CDR3 is TGTGCCAGCAGCGTAGCTGGGACAATTGGGCTAGCGGGATTGGATGAGCAGTTCTTC. It yields the protein CASSVAGTIGLAGLDEQFF.

The CDR3 region has the DNA TGTGCCAGCAGCTCGGGACAGCGCACCGGGGAGCTGTTTTTT. It translates to CASSSGQRTGELFF. The J gene is TRBJ2-2, the V gene TRBV7-3; 7 bases are shared with TRBD1. Germline V gene lookup returns CDR1 SGHTA and CDR2 FQGTGA. The CDR3 consists of 14 residues. V trimming: 4 bases; J trimming: 4 bases; junction bases outside the gene matches: 3.

The chain recombines TRBV1 with TRBJ1-1; the DNA was not compared with TRBD1, the D call given in the table. TRBV1 is an annotated pseudogene. The CDR3 has 11 residues. The chain's CDR3 is CPQTGGREAFF. The CDR3 DNA is TGCCCACAAACAGGGGGACGTGAAGCTTTCTTT.

The chain carries TRBV15 and TRBJ1-6; no firm D call. The CDR3 runs 13 residues. Trimming pared 0 bases from V and 7 bases from J, leaving 4 bases between. Germline values: CDR1 LNHNV, CDR2 YYDKDF (reference sequence). CDR3 nucleotide sequence: TGTGCCACCAGCAGAGAGAGAAATTCACCCCTCCACTTT. This sequence encodes CATSRERNSPLHF.

The gene calls are TRBV19 and TRBJ2-7, with 9 bases that match TRBD1. CDR1 is LNHDA and CDR2 is SQIVND in the germline V gene (reference sequence). With V trimmed by 9 bases and J by 2 bases, 8 bases remained unmatched. This CDR3 comprises 14 residues. The CDR3 loop is CASKGQGIAYEQYF. The CDR3 DNA follows: TGTGCCAGCAAGGGACAGGGTATAGCCTACGAGCAGTACTTC.

The rearrangement joins TRBV28 to TRBJ2-1, with D tentatively TRBD1 (5 bases). CDR3 size: 13 residues. Per the germline V gene, CDR1 is MDHEN and CDR2 is SYDVKM. Trimming removed 4 bases from V and 5 bases from J, with 9 bases in between. The CDR3 DNA sequence: TGTGCCAGCAGTTCCCAGGGTAACAATGAGCAGTTCTTC. It yields the protein CASSSQGNNEQFF.

CDR3 sequence: CAWRPARGYGYTF. The CDR3 DNA reads as TGTGCCTGGAGGCCCGCAAGGGGCTATGGCTACACCTTC. This chain links TRBV30 with TRBJ1-2; perhaps TRBD1 as D (5 bases). CDR3 length: 13 amino acids. Germline loops: CDR1 GTSNPN, CDR2 SVGIG (reference sequence). Trimming removed 3 bases at V and 4 bases at J, with 12 bases between.

The chain recombines TRBV2 with TRBJ2-7, with 11 bases that match TRBD1. Germline V lookup: CDR1 SNHLY, CDR2 FYNNEI. V shed 4 bases, J shed 5 bases, and the junction held 4 bases outside the gene matches. This CDR3 spans 14 amino acids. This CDR3 reads CASSGTGGADEQYF. The CDR3 DNA reads TGTGCCAGCAGTGGGACAGGGGGCGCCGACGAGCAGTACTTC.

A single count supports this clone. The CDR3 DNA is TGTGCCAGTCGAACTTTGAACACTGAAGCTTTCTTT. Amino acid sequence: CASRTLNTEAFF. V gene TRBV19 combines with J gene TRBJ1-1; no clear D. Germline loops: CDR1 LNHDA, CDR2 SQIVND (reference sequence). V was cut by 8 bases and J by 0 bases, with 7 bases left in between. The CDR3 length is 12 residues. The variable domain in full, completed from reference TRBV19 and TRBJ1-1, reads DGGITQSPKYLFRKEGQNVTLSCEQNLNHDAMYWYRQDPGQGLRLIYYSQIVNDFQKGDIAEGYSVSREKKESFPLTVTSAQKNPTAFYLCASRTLNTEAFFGQGTRLTVV.

The V call is TRBV7-3, the J call TRBJ2-1, with 11 bases aligning to TRBD2. Trimming cost V 5 bases and J 6 bases; bases outside gene matches: 18. Germline CDR1 reads SGHTA; CDR2 reads FQGTGA. The CDR3 totals 19 residues. CDR3 DNA: TGTGCCAGCAGCGCCGATCCTAGCGGGGGGTACAATTTTGGCAATGAGCAGTTCTTC. Translating it yields CASSADPSGGYNFGNEQFF.

This clone is a singleton in its sample. This sequence joins TRBV15 and TRBJ2-2; 9 bases match TRBD1. The CDR3 length is 16 residues. Trimming removed 2 bases from V and 6 bases from J; junction bases left unmatched: 7. CDR1 is LNHNV, CDR2 YYDKDF, per germline (reference sequence). The DNA of the CDR3 is TGTGCCACCAGCAGATTCACAGGGGGCTCTTCCGGGGAGCTGTTTTTT. Translated: CATSRFTGGSSGELFF.

The chain joins TRBV4-3 to TRBJ2-1; 7 bases are a match to TRBD2. Germline CDR1 and CDR2: LGHNA and YSLEER. V lost 0 bases, J lost 7 bases, and 12 bases stayed unmatched. The CDR3 runs to 17 residues. The CDR3 loop reads CASSQEGRRLATNEQFF. For the CDR3, the DNA is TGCGCCAGCAGCCAAGAGGGAAGAAGACTAGCTACAAATGAGCAGTTCTTC.

V is TRBV19 and J is TRBJ1-2; D uncertain. The CDR3 is 11 amino acids. Trimming stripped 4 bases from V and 2 bases from J, with 2 bases between. Germline V lookup: CDR1 LNHDA, CDR2 SQIVND (reference sequence). The CDR3 DNA is TGTGCCAGTAGTACAAACTATGGCTACACCTTC. Translating gives CASSTNYGYTF.